This passage covers 14 T cell receptor beta chains from one sample sequenced in a study of breast tumors, draining lymph nodes, adjacent tissues. TCRdb fed the multiplex PCR reads into MiXCR, producing one record per CDR3 protein. Here the sample spans around 110,000 distinct CDR3 sequences, about 29% being singletons. The lymph nodes were axillary draining lymph nodes from breast cancer patients. The specimen was axillary lymph node tissue. The receptors shown here come from a female donor with breast cancer. Some clones in this sample may be carry-over from other donors' samples.

This clonotype was detected ten times or more. The chain has TRBV6-6 and TRBJ2-1, with a tentative D call TRBD2 (5 bases). CDR1 is MNHNY, CDR2 SVGAGI, per germline (reference sequence). This CDR3 is 15 amino acids long. The V end was cut by 5 bases, the J end by 3 bases, with 14 bases between. The CDR3 reads CASSPRFRDYNEQFF. In DNA, the CDR3 is TGTGCCAGCAGTCCTCGTTTCCGGGACTACAATGAGCAGTTCTTC.

In its sample, this clonotype was seen once. The chain joins TRBV10-2 to TRBJ2-1; D is unresolved. CDR1 is WSHSY and CDR2 is SAAADI in the germline V gene. V was cut by 3 bases and J by 0 bases, with 9 bases left in between. This CDR3 contains 15 residues. The CDR3 loop is CASSDTSSSYNEQFF. Here the CDR3 DNA reads TGCGCCAGCAGTGATACATCTAGCTCCTACAATGAGCAGTTCTTC.

In the case of this clonotype: A junction boundary mismatches the germline segment, possibly from a read error. The J gene is TRBJ2-2, the V gene TRBV30; 8 nucleotides match TRBD2. The V gene's germline CDR1 is GTSNPN and CDR2 SVGIG (reference sequence). This CDR3 spans 14 amino acids. The CDR3 region is CAWKTGGRTGELFF. In nucleotides, the CDR3 is TGTGCCTGGAAGACTGGCGGGAGGACCGGGGAGTTGTTTTTT.

This clonotype has ten or more counts. A much larger clone lies one base from this, so it may be a read error. V gene TRBV6-5 combines with J gene TRBJ1-6; D is undetermined. The CDR3 spans 13 residues. Looked up from germline, CDR1 is MNHEY and CDR2 is SVGAGI. With 5 bases removed from V and 8 bases from J, the gap between germline ends came to 10 bases. The CDR3 nucleotides are TGTGCCAGCAGTCACAGTTCGTATTCACCCCTCCACTTT. Encoded protein: CASSHSSYSPLHF.

The chain has TRBV3-2 and TRBJ2-2; TRBD1, the table's D call, lacks a check against the DNA. TRBV3-2 is annotated as a pseudogene. CDR3 length equals 16 residues. The CDR3 spells CASSLGARQGIGELFF. The CDR3 DNA reads TGTGCCAGCAGCCTTGGGGCTCGACAGGGAATCGGGGAGCTGTTTTTT.

This clonotype was counted ten times or more. Here the CDR3 reads CASSHPDWNFEQYF. The CDR3 DNA reads as TGTGCCAGCAGCCACCCGGACTGGAACTTCGAGCAGTACTTC. The chain is built from TRBV13 and TRBJ2-7, with D maybe TRBD2 (5 bases). The CDR3 totals 14 residues. The germline CDR1 and CDR2 sequences are PRHDT and FYEKMQ (reference sequence). V was cut by 5 bases and J by 6 bases, with 17 bases left in between.

This clonotype has a count of ten or more. V and J are TRBV7-2 and TRBJ1-2; possible D gene TRBD1, 5 bases. V lost 1 base and J lost 4, with 13 bases in between. The CDR3 loop spans 15 amino acids. CDR1 is SGHTA and CDR2 is FQGNSA in the germline V gene. CDR3 loop: CASSLGQGQLYGYTF. The CDR3, as DNA: TGTGCCAGCAGCTTAGGGCAGGGCCAACTCTATGGCTACACCTTC.

Comments on this clonotype: One end of the junction fails to match germline, which may point to a read error. The V and J genes are TRBV5-1 and TRBJ2-2, with 7 bases fitting TRBD2. This CDR3 contains 16 residues. CDR1 SGHRS and CDR2 YFSETQ come from the germline V gene. The CDR3 is CASSLEGGRHTRELFF. In DNA form, the CDR3 reads TGCGCCAGCAGCTTGGAGGGAGGGCGACACACCAGGGAGCTGTTTTTT.

This clonotype was seen ten or more times. The rearrangement links TRBV12-3 or TRBV12-4 to TRBJ1-2, with 9 bases lining up with TRBD1. CDR3 size: 15 residues. J lost 4 bases, V lost 1 base, and 4 bases had no gene match. The CDR3 DNA sequence: TGTGCCAGCAGTTTAGTTGGACAGGGGATCTATGGCTACACCTTC. It translates to CASSLVGQGIYGYTF.

This clonotype occurred many times. The chain recombines TRBV12-3 or TRBV12-4 with TRBJ2-5; D is possibly TRBD1 (6 bases). V was cut by 3 bases and J by 5 bases, with 13 bases left in between. This CDR3 contains 14 residues. In DNA form, the CDR3 reads TGTGCCAGCAGTTTCTCAGGGGAAGCTGAGACCCAGTACTTC. It encodes CASSFSGEAETQYF.

About this clonotype: As the CDR3 is not closed by the conserved phenylalanine or tryptophan, this likely results from a read error. It is unclear where the CDR3 begins or ends on the DNA, so no DNA is shown, and the CDR3 is as TCRdb lists it. The V and J genes are TRBV20-1 and TRBJ2-5; the table names TRBD1, a call not compared with the DNA. Germline values: CDR1 DFQATT, CDR2 SNEGSKA (reference sequence). The CDR3 has 17 residues if both end residues are counted. CDR3 sequence: CSASLEHGQAAGYTFGS.

This clonotype was seen repeatedly, ten times or more. Mismatch with germline at one junction end may stem from a read error. The rearrangement uses TRBV20-1 and TRBJ2-5, with unresolved D. The CDR3 extends over 11 amino acids. The germline V gene encodes CDR1 DFQATT and CDR2 SNEGSKA (reference sequence). The CDR3 DNA follows: TGCAGTACCCGGTACCAAGAGACCCAGTCCTTC. Translated, it gives CSTRYQETQSF.

In its sample, this clonotype was seen many times. The chain uses TRBV20-1 and TRBJ1-3, with TRBD1 identical over 9 bases. Germline V gene data show CDR1 as DFQATT and CDR2 as SNEGSKA (reference sequence). V was pared by 7 bases and J by 2 bases, with 3 bases of the junction left unmatched. The CDR3 covers 13 residues. The CDR3 nucleotides read TGCAGTGGGGGACAGGGCCCTGGAAACACCATATATTTT. It encodes CSGGQGPGNTIYF.

This clonotype was counted at least ten times. This chain joins TRBV7-8 and TRBJ2-1; 10 nucleotides line up with TRBD2. The CDR3 totals 15 residues. Germline V gene lookup returns CDR1 SGHVS and CDR2 FQNEAQ. The V gene end was trimmed by 2 bases and the J gene end by 9 bases; junction bases not matched to a gene: 7. The CDR3 DNA is TGTGCCAGCAGCTTAAACAGCGGGGGGGGGGGTGAGCAGTTCTTC. Amino acids: CASSLNSGGGGEQFF.